The clone carrying this T cell receptor beta chain was counted a few times. The data are from a study of response to subunit inactivated influenza vaccine. MiXCR, run by TCRdb on the RT-PCR reads, gives a single entry per CDR3 protein. This table holds around 160,000 distinct CDR3 sequences, about a tenth found once. With 4 bases clipped from V and 3 bases from J, the junction kept 6 bases outside the gene matches. The CDR3 sequence is 16 residues long. Germline V gene data show CDR1 as KGHDR and CDR2 as SFDVKD. The genes are TRBV24-1 and TRBJ2-3; TRBD1 agrees at 10 bases. Specimen: non-naive T cells sorted from PBMCs, collected around seven weeks after vaccination. The TCR originated in a man aged 50-60 years who received an inactivated influenza vaccine. Here the CDR3 reads CATSETGQGVTDTQYF. For the CDR3, the DNA is TGTGCCACCAGTGAGACCGGACAGGGGGTAACAGATACGCAGTATTTT.